This T cell receptor beta chain was sequenced during a study of shared clonotypes between healthy human individuals. There are 13 residues in the CDR3. Looked up from germline, CDR1 is SGHRS and CDR2 is YFSETQ. V dropped 0 bases and J dropped 6 bases, with 7 bases sitting between them. Details on this clone: What it binds is not known.

The data were produced by immunoSEQ multiplex PCR, yet TCRdb's version contains in-frame clones alone and is incomplete. The table has some 2,500,000 clones, more than 85% seen once. Study results and caveats: Clonotype sharing among donors likely depends on sequencing depth.

The V gene is TRBV5-1, the J gene TRBJ2-1; no reliable D call. The specimen sequenced was naive CD4+ T cells from PBMCs. Subset described: CD45RA+ positively selected. This receptor was obtained from a man between 18 and 29 years old in good health. Some clones in this sample may be carry-over from other donors' samples. CDR3 region: CASSLAVANEQFF. CDR3 nucleotide sequence: TGCGCCAGCAGCTTGGCGGTGGCCAATGAGCAGTTCTTC.